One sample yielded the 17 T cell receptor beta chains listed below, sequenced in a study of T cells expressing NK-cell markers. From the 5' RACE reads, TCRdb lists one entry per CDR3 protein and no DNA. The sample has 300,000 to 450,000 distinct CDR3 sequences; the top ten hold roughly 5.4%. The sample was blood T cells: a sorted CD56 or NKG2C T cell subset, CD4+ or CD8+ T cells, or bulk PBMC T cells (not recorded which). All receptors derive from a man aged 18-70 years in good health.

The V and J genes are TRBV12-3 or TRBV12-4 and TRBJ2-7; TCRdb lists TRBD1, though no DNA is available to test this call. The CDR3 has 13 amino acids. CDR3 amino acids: CASRRQGVGEQYF.

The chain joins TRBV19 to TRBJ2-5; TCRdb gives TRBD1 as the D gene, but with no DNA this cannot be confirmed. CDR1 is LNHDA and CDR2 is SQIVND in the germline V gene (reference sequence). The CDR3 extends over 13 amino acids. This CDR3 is CASSGQIKETQYF.

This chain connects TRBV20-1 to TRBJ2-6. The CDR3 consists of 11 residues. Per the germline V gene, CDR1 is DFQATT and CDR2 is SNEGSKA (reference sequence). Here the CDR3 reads CSAPGANVLTF.

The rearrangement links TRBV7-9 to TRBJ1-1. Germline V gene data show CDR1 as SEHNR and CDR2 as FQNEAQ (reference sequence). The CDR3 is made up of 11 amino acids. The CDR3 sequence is CASGRNTEAFF.

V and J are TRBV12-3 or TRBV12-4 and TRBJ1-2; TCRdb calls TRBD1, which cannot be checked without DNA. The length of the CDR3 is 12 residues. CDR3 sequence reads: CASSPRELGYTF.

CDR3 sequence: CASSSQRGPYSGNTIYF. This rearrangement joins TRBV6-1 to TRBJ1-3; TCRdb's D call, TRBD1, is unchecked because there is no DNA. CDR3 length: 17 amino acids. Germline CDR1 MNHNS, CDR2 SASEGT.

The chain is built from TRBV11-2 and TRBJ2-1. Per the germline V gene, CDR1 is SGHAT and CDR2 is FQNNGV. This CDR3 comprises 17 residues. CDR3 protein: CASSSSSTKSLLDEQFF.

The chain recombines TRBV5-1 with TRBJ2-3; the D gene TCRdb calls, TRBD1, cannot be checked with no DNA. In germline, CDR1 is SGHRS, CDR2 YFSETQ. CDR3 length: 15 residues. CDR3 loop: CASSPGGRVADTQYF.

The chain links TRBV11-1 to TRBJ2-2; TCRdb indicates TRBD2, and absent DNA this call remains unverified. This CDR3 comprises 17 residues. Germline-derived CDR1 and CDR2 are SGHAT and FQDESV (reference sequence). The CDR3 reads CASSPRMASGGAGELFF.

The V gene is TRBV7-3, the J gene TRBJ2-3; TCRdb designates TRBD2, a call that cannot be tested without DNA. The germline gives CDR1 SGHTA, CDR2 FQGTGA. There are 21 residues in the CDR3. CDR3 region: CASSLTPLNPLAGVSTDTQYF.

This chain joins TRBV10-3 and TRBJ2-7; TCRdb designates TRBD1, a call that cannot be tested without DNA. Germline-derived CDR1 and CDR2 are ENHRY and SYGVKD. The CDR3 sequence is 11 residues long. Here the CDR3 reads CAISQGSEQYF.

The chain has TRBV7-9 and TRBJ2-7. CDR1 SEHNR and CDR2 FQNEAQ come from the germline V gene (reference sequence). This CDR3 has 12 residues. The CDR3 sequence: CASSPSTREQYF.

CDR3 in amino acids: CASSVDLLANEQFF. The chain recombines TRBV2 with TRBJ2-1. The CDR3 consists of 14 residues. Germline lookup yields CDR1 SNHLY and CDR2 FYNNEI.

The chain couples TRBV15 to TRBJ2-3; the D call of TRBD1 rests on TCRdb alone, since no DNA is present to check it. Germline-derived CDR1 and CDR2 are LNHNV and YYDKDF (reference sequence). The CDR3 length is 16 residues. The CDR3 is CATSREPPGGTDTQYF. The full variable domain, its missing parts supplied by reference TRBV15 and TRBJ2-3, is DAMVIQNPRYQVTQFGKPVTLSCSQTLNHNVMYWYQQKSSQAPKLLFHYYDKDFNNEADTPDNFQSRRPNTSFCFLDIRSPGLGDTAMYLCATSREPPGGTDTQYFGPGTRLTVL.

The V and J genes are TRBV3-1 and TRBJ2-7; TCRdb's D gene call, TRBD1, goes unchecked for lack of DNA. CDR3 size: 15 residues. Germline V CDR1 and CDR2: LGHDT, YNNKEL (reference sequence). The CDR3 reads CASSQSGTGSYEQYF.

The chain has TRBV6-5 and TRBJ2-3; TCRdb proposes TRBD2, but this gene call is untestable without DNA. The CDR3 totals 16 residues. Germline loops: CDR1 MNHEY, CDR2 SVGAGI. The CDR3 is CASSSYSGILPDTQYF.

The CDR3 loop reads CASSLGTVLAKNIQYF. The rearrangement uses TRBV7-2 and TRBJ2-4. This CDR3 comprises 16 residues. CDR1 is SGHTA and CDR2 is FQGNSA in the germline V gene.